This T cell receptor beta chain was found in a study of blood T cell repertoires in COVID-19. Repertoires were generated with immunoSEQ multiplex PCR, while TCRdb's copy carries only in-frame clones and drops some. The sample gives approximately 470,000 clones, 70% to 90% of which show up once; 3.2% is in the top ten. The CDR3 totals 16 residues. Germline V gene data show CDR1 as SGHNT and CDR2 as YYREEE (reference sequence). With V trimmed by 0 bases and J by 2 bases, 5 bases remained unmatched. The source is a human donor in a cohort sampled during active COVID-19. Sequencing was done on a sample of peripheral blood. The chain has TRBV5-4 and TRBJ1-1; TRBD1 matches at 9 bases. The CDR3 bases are TGTGCCAGCAGCTTGGAACAGGGGGCCCCAAACACTGAAGCTTTCTTT. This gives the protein CASSLEQGAPNTEAFF.